This T cell receptor (beta chain) emerged from a study of naive and memory T cell subsets. Amplification of ligated cDNA took four PCR rounds with SP2 and nested alpha and beta constant primers. TCRdb passed the 5' RACE reads through MiXCR, listing each CDR3 protein once. The sample includes about 60,000 distinct CDR3 sequences, around 8% of them seen just once. A UMI-containing oligonucleotide was joined by 3' ligation to the TCR cDNA template. This clonotype was seen at least ten times. Germline values: CDR1 MNHEY, CDR2 SVGAGI. The CDR3 runs to 16 residues. Trimming left V 7 bases short and J 0 bases short, with 17 bases between.

The receptor comes from a female donor in good health. V and J are TRBV6-5 and TRBJ2-3; D possibly corresponds to TRBD2 (7 bases). Written as DNA, the CDR3 is TGTGCCAGCACCAGGGGACCCGGGAGGAGCACAGATACGCAGTATTTT. Protein product: CASTRGPGRSTDTQYF.